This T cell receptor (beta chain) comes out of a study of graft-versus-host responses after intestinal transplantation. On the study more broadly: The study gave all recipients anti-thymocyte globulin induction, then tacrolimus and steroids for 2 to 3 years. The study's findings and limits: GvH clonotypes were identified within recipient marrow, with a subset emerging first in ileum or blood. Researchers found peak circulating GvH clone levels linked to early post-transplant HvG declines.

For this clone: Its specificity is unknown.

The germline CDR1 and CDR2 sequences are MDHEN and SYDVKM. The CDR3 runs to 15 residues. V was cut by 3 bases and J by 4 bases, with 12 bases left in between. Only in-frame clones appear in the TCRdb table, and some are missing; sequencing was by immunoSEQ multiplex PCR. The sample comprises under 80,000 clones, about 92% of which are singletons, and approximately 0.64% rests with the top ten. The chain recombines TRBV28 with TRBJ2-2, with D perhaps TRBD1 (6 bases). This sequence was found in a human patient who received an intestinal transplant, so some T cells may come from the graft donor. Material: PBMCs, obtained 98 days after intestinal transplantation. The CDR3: CASSFAGAGTGELFF. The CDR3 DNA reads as TGTGCCAGCAGTTTCGCAGGGGCGGGCACCGGGGAGCTGTTTTTT.